This record looks at one TCR beta chain sequence and its context. This specimen comes from a study of blood T cell repertoires in COVID-19. Study overall: Acute and convalescent COVID-19 samples came from the United States, Italy and Spain.

In the original workflow: Amplification with reference gene primers provided the estimates of nucleated cell counts. Using immunoSEQ multiplex PCR, the repertoire was profiled, and TCRdb retains in-frame clones only, with some absent. V and J calls and clone size come straight from that table; D and trimming were deduced from the DNA. The sample holds under 95,000 clones; roughly 85% are singletons and the top ten take more than 9.5%. This CDR3 has 16 residues. Per the germline V gene, CDR1 is SGHRS and CDR2 is YFSETQ. V gave up 4 bases and J gave up 2 bases, with 15 bases separating them. The rearrangement links TRBV5-1 to TRBJ1-4; D might be TRBD1 (6 bases). This TCR was sampled from a man between 45 and 60 years old with COVID-19, enrolled during active disease. The sequencing input was peripheral blood. The CDR3 DNA follows: TGCGCCAGCAGCGTACAGGGTGGGGGTACTAATGAAAAACTGTTTTTT. Protein: CASSVQGGGTNEKLFF.